These 28 T cell receptor beta chains were all obtained from the same sample, sequenced in a study of T cells in Graves' hyperthyroidism and ophthalmopathy. The TCR beta CDR3 regions underwent amplification using RNA transcripts as the source. First-round RT-PCR of the TCR CDR3 relied on the HTBI primer set. One entry per CDR3 protein results from TCRdb running MiXCR on the multiplex PCR reads. The table lists about 290,000 distinct CDR3 sequences, roughly 20% of them singletons. Sequencing was carried out using blood. Source of these receptors: a man aged 50 or older with Graves' ophthalmopathy.

The table lists this clonotype with many counts. V gene TRBV12-3 or TRBV12-4 combines with J gene TRBJ2-3; 7 nucleotides align to TRBD1. With V trimmed by 5 bases and J by 6 bases, 8 bases remained unmatched. This CDR3 spans 14 amino acids. Written as DNA, the CDR3 is TGTGCCAGCAGTCGACAGGGTTCGGGCGATACGCAGTATTTT. Protein: CASSRQGSGDTQYF.

The chain couples TRBV15 to TRBJ2-5, with D possibly being TRBD2 (5 bases). The CDR3 is 15 residues long. V shed 0 bases and J shed 5 bases, with 13 bases lying between them. From germline, CDR1 is LNHNV and CDR2 YYDKDF (reference sequence). The chain's CDR3 is CATSRDRTLDETQYF. The CDR3 region has the DNA TGTGCCACCAGCAGAGATAGGACTCTCGATGAGACCCAGTACTTC.

Note on this clonotype: One junction end disagrees with the germline gene, perhaps due to a read error. This chain links TRBV20-1 with TRBJ1-2, with 8 bases fitting TRBD1. The CDR3 sequence is 14 residues long. CDR1 is DFQATT, CDR2 SNEGSKA, per germline (reference sequence). The CDR3 spells CSAERDRSDYGCTF. The CDR3 DNA follows: TGCAGTGCTGAACGGGACAGGAGTGACTATGGCTGCACCTTC.

This clonotype was seen ten or more times. This chain connects TRBV7-3 to TRBJ2-3; D ambiguous. The CDR3 has 14 amino acids. Trimming took off 1 base at V and 3 bases at J, with 8 bases between the two ends. The V gene's germline CDR1 is SGHTA and CDR2 FQGTGA. The CDR3: CASSLISRTDTQYF. CDR3 nucleotide sequence: TGTGCCAGCAGCTTAATATCGCGGACAGATACGCAGTATTTT.

Details on this clonotype: A single base separates this from a much larger clone, so it may be a read error. V and J are TRBV7-3 and TRBJ2-7; 7 nucleotides line up with TRBD2. The CDR3 covers 15 residues. CDR1 is SGHTA, CDR2 FQGTGA, per germline. J was trimmed by 0 bases and V by 5 bases; bases with no gene match: 7. The CDR3 DNA reads as TGTGCCAGCAGCGCCACCGGCGGGGGCTCCTACGAGCAGTACTTC. Its translation is CASSATGGGSYEQYF.

This clonotype has a count of ten or more. V and J are TRBV28 and TRBJ1-1; 8 bases match TRBD1. This CDR3 spans 15 amino acids. Germline V lookup: CDR1 MDHEN, CDR2 SYDVKM. J lost 5 bases, V lost 3 bases, and 8 bases had no gene match. CDR3 protein: CASSFGGQADTEAFF. CDR3 in DNA: TGTGCCAGCAGTTTTGGGGGACAGGCGGATACTGAAGCTTTCTTT. The variable domain in full, with the rest retrieved from reference TRBV28 and TRBJ1-1, is DVKVTQSSRYLVKRTGEKVFLECVQDMDHENMFWYRQDPGLGLRLIYFSYDVKMKEKGDIPEGYSVSREKKERFSLILESASTNQTSMYLCASSFGGQADTEAFFGQGTRLTVV.

This clonotype occurred a few times. This chain uses TRBV6-2 or TRBV6-3 with TRBJ2-7; D is unresolved. Trimming took off 7 bases at V and 0 bases at J, with 16 bases between the two ends. Germline CDR1 reads MNHEY; CDR2 reads SVGEGT. The CDR3 totals 15 residues. The DNA of the CDR3 is TGTGCCAGCACCGAGTTGGAGTATTCCTCCTACGAGCAGTACTTC. This translates into CASTELEYSSYEQYF.

Ten or more counts support this clonotype. The chain joins TRBV28 to TRBJ2-7; perhaps TRBD1 as D (5 bases). With 4 bases removed from V and 6 bases from J, the gap between germline ends came to 25 bases. CDR3 length equals 17 residues. Germline V CDR1 and CDR2: MDHEN, SYDVKM. The CDR3 loop reads CASSSPGIQGVHGEQYF. The DNA of the CDR3 is TGTGCCAGCAGTTCTCCAGGGATACAAGGAGTACACGGCGAGCAGTACTTC.

The chain links TRBV29-1 to TRBJ2-3; D is possibly TRBD1 or TRBD2 (5 bases each). The germline gives CDR1 SQVTM, CDR2 ANQGSEA. The CDR3 is 13 amino acids. CDR3 nucleotide sequence: TGCACCTCGAAGAGGGCAGGGACAGATACGCAGTATTTT. It yields the protein CTSKRAGTDTQYF.

The J gene is TRBJ2-3, the V gene TRBV24-1, with 10 positions matching TRBD2. CDR1 is KGHDR and CDR2 is SFDVKD in the germline V gene. This CDR3 has 15 amino acids. The trim removed 5 bases at V and 3 bases at J, leaving 4 bases unmatched. CDR3: CATSAGTSVTDTQYF. DNA for the CDR3: TGTGCCACCAGTGCAGGGACTAGCGTAACAGATACGCAGTATTTT.

This clonotype was observed a handful of times. The gene calls are TRBV27 and TRBJ2-5, with a weak D call TRBD1 (6 bases). With 0 bases removed from V and 3 bases from J, the gap between germline ends came to 17 bases. This CDR3 contains 17 residues. Per the germline V gene, CDR1 is MNHEY and CDR2 is SMNVEV (reference sequence). The CDR3 DNA follows: TGTGCCAGCAGTTTATCGGCTTTATGGGGACACAAAGAGACCCAGTACTTC. This sequence encodes CASSLSALWGHKETQYF.

This rearrangement joins TRBV20-1 to TRBJ2-5, with D perhaps TRBD2 (5 bases). V was clipped by 3 bases and J by 1 base, with 9 bases between them. Germline values: CDR1 DFQATT, CDR2 SNEGSKA (reference sequence). The CDR3 is 13 amino acids. The DNA for the CDR3 is TGCAGTGCTAGTCGAGGGATCCAAGAGACCCAGTACTTC. It codes for CSASRGIQETQYF.

The rearrangement joins TRBV12-3 or TRBV12-4 to TRBJ2-1; D not certain. Deletions cut 6 bases from V and 0 bases from J, with 15 bases between. The CDR3 loop spans 16 amino acids. The CDR3 coding sequence is TGTGCCAGCAGCAACAGCACCCTAAGCTCCTACAATGAGCAGTTCTTC. Translated: CASSNSTLSSYNEQFF.

There are many counts of this clonotype. The gene calls are TRBV11-2 and TRBJ1-1, with 7 positions matching TRBD1. With 2 bases clipped from V and 4 bases from J, the junction kept 10 bases outside the gene matches. This CDR3 spans 16 amino acids. CDR1 and CDR2 from the germline V gene are SGHAT and FQNNGV. CDR3 sequence: CASSLLGQRLRTEAFF. The CDR3 DNA is TGTGCCAGCAGCTTACTGGGACAGAGGTTGCGCACTGAAGCTTTCTTT.

V gene TRBV5-4 combines with J gene TRBJ2-5, with D perhaps matching TRBD1 (5 bases). The V and J ends lost 6 bases and 5 bases respectively, with 14 bases between them. Germline values: CDR1 SGHNT, CDR2 YYREEE (reference sequence). The CDR3 length is 13 residues. CDR3 in amino acids: CASKGQVAETQYF. The CDR3, as DNA: TGTGCCAGCAAGGGGCAGGTGGCCGAGACCCAGTACTTC.

At least ten counts were recorded for this clonotype. This chain links TRBV5-1 with TRBJ1-1, with D perhaps TRBD1 (6 bases). This CDR3 is 14 amino acids long. The germline V and J ends were trimmed by 4 bases and 4 bases, with 14 bases remaining between them. In germline, CDR1 is SGHRS, CDR2 YFSETQ. The CDR3 loop is CASSQRGRGTEAFF. The CDR3 DNA reads TGCGCCAGCAGCCAGCGGGGGCGGGGCACTGAAGCTTTCTTT.

This clonotype was found a few times. The genes are TRBV20-1 and TRBJ1-1, with TRBD1 matching 9 bases. Unmatched junction bases numbered 6, after V lost 6 bases and J lost 4 bases. The CDR3 contains 13 residues. Germline V gives CDR1 DFQATT, CDR2 SNEGSKA (reference sequence). CDR3 region: CSANTGGTTEAFF. The CDR3 nucleotides are TGCAGTGCAAACACAGGGGGCACCACTGAAGCTTTCTTT.

V usage is TRBV28 and J usage is TRBJ2-5; 7 bases are a match to TRBD2. CDR3 length: 15 amino acids. V was clipped by 3 bases and J by 5 bases; unmatched bases: 9. Germline V lookup: CDR1 MDHEN, CDR2 SYDVKM. The CDR3 bases are TGTGCCAGCAGTTTCGGCGGGGGTGATTTGGAGACCCAGTACTTC. Its protein product is CASSFGGGDLETQYF.

The gene calls are TRBV29-1 and TRBJ2-7; TRBD2 agrees at 7 bases. This CDR3 comprises 13 residues. The germline CDR1 and CDR2 sequences are SQVTM and ANQGSEA. Unmatched junction bases numbered 3, after V lost 4 bases and J lost 0 bases. CDR3 sequence: CSVVTGGSYEQYF. The DNA of the CDR3 is TGCAGCGTTGTAACGGGAGGCTCCTACGAGCAGTACTTC.

This clonotype was detected many times. The chain links TRBV20-1 to TRBJ1-1; a weak D match, TRBD1 (6 bases). Germline values: CDR1 DFQATT, CDR2 SNEGSKA (reference sequence). The CDR3 runs to 14 residues. Deletions cut 0 bases from V and 5 bases from J, with 13 bases between. This CDR3 reads CSARDAQGRTEAFF. In nucleotides, the CDR3 is TGCAGTGCTAGAGATGCCCAGGGGAGGACTGAAGCTTTCTTT.

This clonotype appeared a single time. A read error may explain this, as a much larger clone is one base away. The chain couples TRBV28 to TRBJ1-5; D perhaps matches TRBD1 (5 bases). The CDR3 spans 17 residues. Germline CDR1 reads MDHEN; CDR2 reads SYDVKM. The CDR3 sequence: CASNLHGARPGNQPQHF. As DNA, the CDR3 is TGTGCCAGCAATTTACATGGGGCCCGTCCCGGCAATCAGCCCCAGCATTTT.

The chain uses TRBV15 and TRBJ1-2, with no clear D. The CDR3 loop spans 17 amino acids. Germline values: CDR1 LNHNV, CDR2 YYDKDF (reference sequence). The V gene lost 4 bases and the J gene lost 0 bases, with 18 bases spanning the gap. CDR3 nucleotide sequence: TGTGCCACCAGCACCGAAAGGACGGTGGAACCTAACTATGGCTACACCTTC. This encodes CATSTERTVEPNYGYTF.

The chain has TRBV7-9 and TRBJ2-1; 7 bases fit TRBD2. This CDR3 is built from 16 residues. J gave up 0 bases and V 4 bases, and 6 bases lay outside the gene matches. CDR1 and CDR2 (germline): SEHNR, FQNEAQ (reference sequence). CDR3 residues: CASSSPVAGSYNEQFF. The CDR3 nucleotides read TGTGCCAGCAGCTCCCCAGTAGCGGGCTCCTACAATGAGCAGTTCTTC. The variable domain in full, with the rest retrieved from reference TRBV7-9 and TRBJ2-1, is DTGVSQNPRHKITKRGQNVTFRCDPISEHNRLYWYRQTLGQGPEFLTYFQNEAQLEKSRLLSDRFSAERPKGSFSTLEIQRTEQGDSAMYLCASSSPVAGSYNEQFFGPGTRLTVL.

This clonotype was counted many times. This rearrangement joins TRBV20-1 to TRBJ2-5; D remains unclear. The CDR3 covers 11 residues. Germline assignment: CDR1 DFQATT and CDR2 SNEGSKA (reference sequence). V was pared by 1 base and J by 4 bases, with 4 bases between. The CDR3 sequence is CSARAGETQYF. DNA of the CDR3: TGCAGTGCTAGAGCGGGAGAGACCCAGTACTTC.

V usage is TRBV18 and J usage is TRBJ2-5, with a weak D call TRBD2 (6 bases). Trimming removed 6 bases at V and 5 bases at J, with 19 bases between. The V gene's germline CDR1 is KGHSH and CDR2 LQKENI. The CDR3 has 15 amino acids. For the CDR3, the DNA is TGTGCCAGCTCCGGTCTAGCGTGGGAGCACGAGACCCAGTACTTC. The encoded protein is CASSGLAWEHETQYF.

This clonotype came up many times. This chain joins TRBV20-1 and TRBJ2-7; D may be TRBD1 (6 bases). Germline V gene sequence: CDR1 DFQATT, CDR2 SNEGSKA (reference sequence). This CDR3 contains 14 residues. The V gene lost 0 bases and the J gene lost 4 bases, with 13 bases spanning the gap. CDR3: CSARDPQGFYEQYF. The CDR3 DNA reads as TGCAGTGCTAGAGATCCACAGGGTTTTTACGAGCAGTACTTC.

Of note for this clonotype: Being one base from a much bigger clone, this may be a read error. V gene TRBV7-2 combines with J gene TRBJ2-3; 8 bases are shared with TRBD2. Germline V gene sequence: CDR1 SGHTA, CDR2 FQGNSA. This CDR3 contains 15 residues. CDR3 amino acids: CDSSPRSSGTDTQYF. CDR3 bases: TGTGACAGCAGCCCGCGTTCTAGCGGGACAGATACGCAGTATTTT.

At least ten counts were recorded for this clonotype. This chain uses TRBV20-1 with TRBJ2-7, with TRBD2 matching over 10 bases. This CDR3 spans 14 amino acids. The germline V gene encodes CDR1 DFQATT and CDR2 SNEGSKA (reference sequence). V lost 6 bases and J lost 5; bases outside the gene matches: 10. The CDR3 sequence: CSAPRASGSDEQYF. CDR3 DNA sequence: TGCAGTGCCCCCCGTGCTAGCGGGAGCGACGAGCAGTACTTC.